Below, 27 T cell receptor beta chains from the same sample are listed, as sequenced in a study of blood T cell repertoires in COVID-19. Sequenced by immunoSEQ multiplex PCR; TCRdb stores in-frame clones only, minus some. The sample records around 130,000 clones, about four fifths being singletons. Material for sequencing was peripheral blood. These receptors were collected from a middle-aged man with active or convalescent COVID-19.

The chain links TRBV9 to TRBJ2-3; no reliable D call. The V and J ends lost 0 bases and 4 bases respectively, with 9 bases between them. CDR3 length: 14 amino acids. The germline gives CDR1 SGDLS, CDR2 YYNGEE. The CDR3 protein is CASSVGHSPDTQYF. The CDR3 coding sequence is TGTGCCAGCAGCGTAGGCCACAGCCCAGATACGCAGTATTTT. Based on the CDR3 plus reference TRBV9 and TRBJ2-3, the full variable domain is DSGVTQTPKHLITATGQRVTLRCSPRSGDLSVYWYQQSLDQGLQFLIQYYNGEERAKGNILERFSAQQFPDLHSELNLSSLELGDSALYFCASSVGHSPDTQYFGPGTRLTVL.

The V and J genes are TRBV7-2 and TRBJ2-2, with 8 bases matching TRBD1. CDR3 length: 16 residues. The germline gives CDR1 SGHTA, CDR2 FQGNSA. The ends lost 1 base at V and 4 bases at J; junction bases unmatched: 5. In nucleotides, the CDR3 is TGTGCCAGCAGCTTAGAGGGACAGGTGATCACCGGGGAGCTGTTTTTT. Translation gives CASSLEGQVITGELFF. Complete variable domain (other parts from reference TRBV7-2 and TRBJ2-2): GAGVSQSPSNKVTEKGKDVELRCDPISGHTALYWYRQSLGQGLEFLIYFQGNSAPDKSGLPSDRFSAERTGGSVSTLTIQRTQQEDSAVYLCASSLEGQVITGELFFGEGSRLTVL.

This clone has just one count. The chain joins TRBV18 to TRBJ2-2; D possibly corresponds to TRBD1 (6 bases). This CDR3 has 16 amino acids. The germline V gene has CDR1 KGHSH and CDR2 LQKENI. The germline V and J ends were trimmed by 6 bases and 7 bases, with 21 bases remaining between them. The CDR3 nucleotides read TGTGCCAGCTCCAGACCGACAGGTGGTAATTACGGGGAGCTGTTTTTT. Translated: CASSRPTGGNYGELFF.

The chain links TRBV9 to TRBJ1-6; a weak D match, TRBD1 (5 bases). The CDR3 has 16 residues. V gave up 3 bases and J gave up 0 bases, with 10 bases separating them. Germline loops: CDR1 SGDLS, CDR2 YYNGEE. This chain's CDR3 is CASSARVSSYNSPLHF. Written as DNA, the CDR3 is TGTGCCAGCAGCGCCAGGGTCAGCTCCTATAATTCACCCCTCCACTTT.

This chain joins TRBV5-1 and TRBJ2-5, with D maybe TRBD2 (6 bases). Trimming removed 0 bases from V and 5 bases from J, with 20 bases in between. This CDR3 has 17 residues. Germline V gene lookup returns CDR1 SGHRS and CDR2 YFSETQ. The DNA of the CDR3 is TGCGCCAGCAGCTTGGCCATAGGGATTAGTGGAGGGGAGACCCAGTACTTC. Amino acids: CASSLAIGISGGETQYF.

The chain carries TRBV25-1 and TRBJ2-7, with no clear D. The CDR3 extends over 14 amino acids. Per germline, CDR1 MGHDK and CDR2 SYGVNS. V lost 4 bases and J 1 base, leaving 11 bases between the germline ends. CDR3 bases: TGTGCCAGCAGTGGGTCCGGCGGATCCTACGAGCAGTACTTC. It is translated as CASSGSGGSYEQYF.

V usage is TRBV9 and J usage is TRBJ1-1, with TRBD1 matching over 8 bases. There are 16 residues in the CDR3. Trimming took 5 bases from V and 0 from J; bases not matched to a gene: 9. CDR1 and CDR2 (germline): SGDLS, YYNGEE. CDR3 in amino acids: CASSETGVTMNTEAFF. CDR3 DNA: TGTGCCAGCAGTGAGACAGGGGTCACAATGAACACTGAAGCTTTCTTT.

The chain recombines TRBV3-1 (or the pseudogene TRBV3-2) with TRBJ2-7; D might be TRBD2 (5 bases). CDR1 is LGHDT and CDR2 is YNNKEL in the germline V gene (reference sequence). With 1 base removed from V and 6 bases from J, the gap between germline ends came to 10 bases. The CDR3 contains 13 residues. The CDR3 loop reads CASSQAYRGEQYF. The CDR3 DNA sequence: TGTGCCAGCAGCCAAGCCTATCGGGGCGAGCAGTACTTC.

This rearrangement joins TRBV5-4 to TRBJ2-3, with 11 bases that match TRBD2. The trim removed 9 bases at V and 5 bases at J, leaving 8 bases unmatched. The CDR3 contains 14 residues. In germline, CDR1 is SGHNT, CDR2 YYREEE (reference sequence). Here the CDR3 reads CANPLAGGGDTQYF. The CDR3 DNA reads as TGTGCCAACCCCCTAGCGGGGGGCGGAGATACGCAGTATTTT.

The genes are TRBV7-9 and TRBJ1-1; possibly TRBD1 for D (6 bases). Trimming took off 5 bases at V and 6 bases at J, with 13 bases between the two ends. Looked up from germline, CDR1 is SEHNR and CDR2 is FQNEAQ (reference sequence). CDR3 size: 13 residues. The CDR3 spells CASSGLRGAEAFF. In DNA form, the CDR3 reads TGTGCCAGCAGCGGCCTCAGGGGCGCTGAAGCTTTCTTT.

CDR3 sequence (DNA): TGTGCCAGCAGCGTAGCTACTTCGCGGGGACAAGAGACCCAGTACTTC. Its translation is CASSVATSRGQETQYF. The chain combines TRBV9 with TRBJ2-5, with D maybe TRBD2 (6 bases). V lost 0 bases and J lost 2, with 14 bases in between. Germline V gene sequence: CDR1 SGDLS, CDR2 YYNGEE. The CDR3 runs to 16 residues.

This chain connects TRBV4-1 to TRBJ2-3, with D possibly TRBD1 on 6 matching bases. The CDR3 covers 17 residues. With 4 bases removed from V and 3 bases from J, the gap between germline ends came to 20 bases. Germline assignment: CDR1 MGHRA and CDR2 YSYEKL. The CDR3 coding sequence is TGCGCCAGCAGCCCACCAGGGGACCGGGACGGGACAGATACGCAGTATTTT. This gives the protein CASSPPGDRDGTDTQYF.

The gene calls are TRBV7-2 and TRBJ1-5; D may be TRBD1 (5 bases). Trimming pared 3 bases from V and 7 bases from J, leaving 13 bases between. This CDR3 spans 14 amino acids. The germline CDR1 and CDR2 sequences are SGHTA and FQGNSA. The CDR3 protein is CASSLEGVRQPQHF. DNA for the CDR3: TGTGCCAGCAGCTTGGAAGGGGTGAGGCAGCCCCAGCATTTT.

This clone was seen repeatedly, ten times or more. The genes are TRBV5-1 and TRBJ2-5; 10 nucleotides align to TRBD2. The CDR3 covers 14 residues. Losses at the gene ends were 4 bases for V and 2 bases for J; bases not matched to a gene: 2. Germline loops: CDR1 SGHRS, CDR2 YFSETQ. CDR3 DNA: TGCGCCAGCAGCCGGACTAGCGGACAAGAGACCCAGTACTTC. Its translation is CASSRTSGQETQYF.

The rearrangement joins TRBV11-2 to TRBJ1-1; 10 positions agree with TRBD1. CDR1 SGHAT and CDR2 FQNNGV come from the germline V gene. V was clipped by 1 base and J by 9 bases; unmatched bases: 5. This CDR3 is 14 amino acids long. The CDR3 region is CASSLGRTGGKAFF. The CDR3 DNA follows: TGTGCCAGCAGCTTAGGGAGGACAGGGGGGAAAGCTTTCTTT. The whole variable domain, filled in from reference TRBV11-2 and TRBJ1-1, reads EAGVAQSPRYKIIEKRQSVAFWCNPISGHATLYWYQQILGQGPKLLIQFQNNGVVDDSQLPKDRFSAERLKGVDSTLKIQPAKLEDSAVYLCASSLGRTGGKAFFGQGTRLTVV.

In this sample, this clone turned up once. V and J are TRBV7-9 and TRBJ1-1, with D possibly being TRBD1 (6 bases). CDR1 SEHNR and CDR2 FQNEAQ come from the germline V gene (reference sequence). The CDR3 has 14 amino acids. V was pared by 5 bases and J by 0 bases, with 10 bases between. CDR3 sequence (DNA): TGTGCCAGCAGCCTGGACAGCATGAACACTGAAGCTTTCTTT. As protein: CASSLDSMNTEAFF.

The chain employs TRBV11-3 and TRBJ2-1; 10 bases agree with TRBD1. Germline V gene data show CDR1 as SGHNT and CDR2 as YENEEA. With V trimmed by 4 bases and J by 4 bases, 4 bases remained unmatched. The CDR3 sequence is 15 residues long. This chain's CDR3 is CASSSRTGGYNEQFF. The CDR3 DNA follows: TGTGCCAGCAGCTCCCGGACAGGGGGGTACAATGAGCAGTTCTTC.

The chain carries TRBV25-1 and TRBJ1-1; 8 bases line up with TRBD1. Germline V CDR1 and CDR2: MGHDK, SYGVNS. V gave up 2 bases and J gave up 5 bases; unmatched junction bases: 4. The CDR3 extends over 14 amino acids. CDR3 sequence reads: CASSEQGASTEAFF. As DNA, the CDR3 is TGTGCCAGCAGTGAACAGGGGGCGTCGACTGAAGCTTTCTTT. Together with reference TRBV25-1 and TRBJ1-1, the CDR3 gives the full variable domain: EADIYQTPRYLVIGTGKKITLECSQTMGHDKMYWYQQDPGMELHLIHYSYGVNSTEKGDLSSESTVSRIRTEHFPLTLESARPSHTSQYLCASSEQGASTEAFFGQGTRLTVV.

V usage is TRBV18 and J usage is TRBJ1-6; D unclear. The V end lost 4 bases, the J end lost 7 bases, and 14 bases lay between the germline ends. Germline loops: CDR1 KGHSH, CDR2 LQKENI. The CDR3 runs to 15 residues. CDR3 bases: TGTGCCAGCTCACAAGAGCTCTACAGAAATTCACCCCTCCACTTT. Its translation: CASSQELYRNSPLHF.

The chain has TRBV7-9 and TRBJ2-7; D is perhaps TRBD1 (5 bases). Trimming took off 7 bases at V and 2 bases at J, with 15 bases between the two ends. Germline CDR1 reads SEHNR; CDR2 reads FQNEAQ (reference sequence). The CDR3 spans 14 residues. CDR3 residues: CASTSITGPYEQYF. The CDR3 DNA reads TGTGCCAGCACCTCAATCACAGGCCCCTACGAGCAGTACTTC.

The chain recombines TRBV2 with TRBJ2-3; maybe TRBD1 (5 bases). The germline V and J ends were trimmed by 8 bases and 0 bases, with 18 bases remaining between them. Germline values: CDR1 SNHLY, CDR2 FYNNEI. This CDR3 is 16 amino acids long. Written as DNA, the CDR3 is TGTGCCAGCTTTGGACGTAGGACAAGCAGCACAGATACGCAGTATTTT. Amino acid sequence: CASFGRRTSSTDTQYF.

The chain employs TRBV19 and TRBJ1-3, with a tentative D call TRBD1 (6 bases). The CDR3 loop spans 14 amino acids. Germline V CDR1 and CDR2: LNHDA, SQIVND (reference sequence). Trimming pared 6 bases from V and 2 bases from J, leaving 11 bases between. The CDR3 coding sequence is TGTGCCAGTAGACCCAGGGGCACTGGAAACACCATATATTTT. Its protein product is CASRPRGTGNTIYF.

The rearrangement joins TRBV3-1 (or the pseudogene TRBV3-2) to TRBJ1-1; D ambiguous. Germline lookup yields CDR1 LGHDT and CDR2 YNNKEL (reference sequence). This CDR3 spans 12 amino acids. V lost 3 bases, J lost 7 bases, and 9 bases lay in between. The CDR3 coding sequence is TGTGCCAGCAGCCAGGGTACAGTTGAAGCTTTCTTT. Protein product: CASSQGTVEAFF.

This chain links TRBV7-2 with TRBJ2-7; 9 nucleotides line up with TRBD2. Trimming took 4 bases from V and 4 from J; bases not matched to a gene: 5. Germline V lookup: CDR1 SGHTA, CDR2 FQGNSA. The CDR3 is 14 amino acids. CDR3 DNA: TGTGCCAGCAGCTACGGCGGGGGGGCGTACGAGCAGTACTTC. This translates into CASSYGGGAYEQYF.

This rearrangement joins TRBV19 to TRBJ2-3; 7 bases map to TRBD2. V lost 6 bases to trimming and J lost 2 bases; unmatched junction nucleotides: 8. The germline V gene encodes CDR1 LNHDA and CDR2 SQIVND (reference sequence). The CDR3 contains 15 residues. Here the CDR3 DNA reads TGTGCCAGTAGGGGAGGGGCCCGGTACACAGATACGCAGTATTTT. This encodes CASRGGARYTDTQYF.

The V call is TRBV2, the J call TRBJ1-1; D call uncertain. Germline V gene data show CDR1 as SNHLY and CDR2 as FYNNEI. Trimming took off 6 bases at V and 7 bases at J, with 18 bases between the two ends. The CDR3 has 14 amino acids. In DNA form, the CDR3 reads TGTGCCAGCAGCCCCAAGCGGTATGTCATTGAAGCTTTCTTT. Encoded protein: CASSPKRYVIEAFF.

The rearrangement uses TRBV4-2 and TRBJ2-5; TRBD2 matches at 8 bases. The CDR3 has 16 amino acids. The V segment lost 6 bases and the J segment 2 bases; nucleotides outside the gene matches: 11. Per germline, CDR1 LGHNA and CDR2 YNFKEQ. CDR3 sequence: CASRDYGGDNQETQYF. The CDR3 coding sequence is TGTGCCAGCAGAGACTACGGGGGGGATAATCAAGAGACCCAGTACTTC.